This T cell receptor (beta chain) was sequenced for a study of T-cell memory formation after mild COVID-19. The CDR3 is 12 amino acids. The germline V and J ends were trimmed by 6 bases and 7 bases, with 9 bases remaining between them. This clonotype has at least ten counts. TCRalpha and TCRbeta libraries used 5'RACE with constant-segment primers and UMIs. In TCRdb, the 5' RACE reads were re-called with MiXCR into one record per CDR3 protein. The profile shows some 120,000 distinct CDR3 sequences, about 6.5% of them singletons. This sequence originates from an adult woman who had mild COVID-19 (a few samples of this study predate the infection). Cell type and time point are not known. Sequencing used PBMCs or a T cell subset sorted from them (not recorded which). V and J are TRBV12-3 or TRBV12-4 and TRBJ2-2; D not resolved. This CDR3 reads CASSLGSGELFF. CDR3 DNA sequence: TGTGCCAGCAGCCTCGGCAGCGGGGAGCTGTTTTTT.